The 22 T cell receptor beta chains below come from one sample, sequenced in a study of CD4 T cells in relation to SARS-CoV-2 and coronaviruses. Unexposed donor CD4+ T cells date from about 2011-2018, before the COVID-19 pandemic. Assay used: immunoSEQ multiplex PCR; TCRdb lists only in-frame clones, some missing. The sample holds approximately 59,000 clones; about 89% are singletons and the top ten take roughly 1.6%. Sequencing was done on a sample of memory CD4+ T cells from PBMCs. Source of these receptors: a human donor in good health.

The genes are TRBV14 and TRBJ1-4; 11 bases match TRBD1. V lost 0 bases to trimming and J lost 5 bases; unmatched junction nucleotides: 8. From germline, CDR1 is SGHDN and CDR2 FVKESK. The CDR3 sequence is 18 residues long. The CDR3 DNA is TGTGCCAGCAGCCAAGACGATGGGACAGGGGGATACAATGAAAAACTGTTTTTT. Amino acid sequence: CASSQDDGTGGYNEKLFF.

The chain combines TRBV5-1 with TRBJ2-1; possible D gene TRBD1, 6 bases. CDR1 is SGHRS, CDR2 YFSETQ, per germline. This CDR3 comprises 17 residues. V lost 1 base and J lost 6, with 20 bases in between. CDR3 amino acids: CASSLLGARSAGNEQFF. CDR3 DNA sequence: TGCGCCAGCAGCTTGTTGGGGGCCCGATCAGCCGGCAATGAGCAGTTCTTC.

The J gene is TRBJ2-7, the V gene TRBV28; D unresolved. The CDR3 length is 11 residues. The V gene's germline CDR1 is MDHEN and CDR2 SYDVKM. V lost 5 bases and J lost 7, with 9 bases in between. CDR3 amino acids: CASSPRQEQYF. The CDR3 DNA follows: TGTGCCAGCAGTCCCCGGCAAGAGCAGTACTTC.

V usage is TRBV5-1 and J usage is TRBJ2-3, with TRBD2 matching over 10 bases. This CDR3 has 16 residues. Trimming took 4 bases from V and 4 from J; bases not matched to a gene: 9. Germline V gene lookup returns CDR1 SGHRS and CDR2 YFSETQ. The CDR3 DNA follows: TGCGCCAGCAGCCTCCTAGCGGGAGTTATGGCAGATACGCAGTATTTT. It is translated as CASSLLAGVMADTQYF. The variable domain in full, with the rest retrieved from reference TRBV5-1 and TRBJ2-3, is KAGVTQTPRYLIKTRGQQVTLSCSPISGHRSVSWYQQTPGQGLQFLFEYFSETQRNKGNFPGRFSGRQFSNSRSEMNVSTLELGDSALYLCASSLLAGVMADTQYFGPGTRLTVL.

The V call is TRBV29-1, the J call TRBJ1-1; 7 bases align to TRBD1. Germline values: CDR1 SQVTM, CDR2 ANQGSEA. Unmatched junction bases numbered 2, after V lost 3 bases and J lost 1 base. CDR3 length: 13 residues. CDR3 nucleotide sequence: TGCAGCGTTGAGGGACAGCAGAACACTGAAGCTTTCTTT. Amino acid sequence: CSVEGQQNTEAFF.

V usage is TRBV3-1 (or the pseudogene TRBV3-2) and J usage is TRBJ2-7; no definite D call. The CDR3 runs to 14 residues. V was shortened by 4 bases and J by 2 bases, with 12 bases between the two germline ends. Germline-derived CDR1 and CDR2 are LGHDT and YNNKEL (reference sequence). CDR3: CASSRDLMAYEQYF. DNA of the CDR3: TGTGCCAGCAGCCGAGACCTCATGGCCTACGAGCAGTACTTC.

The V call is TRBV10-3, the J call TRBJ1-3; D uncertain. V lost 8 bases to trimming and J lost 0 bases, with 8 bases between them. The CDR3 covers 13 residues. Per germline, CDR1 ENHRY and CDR2 SYGVKD. In DNA form, the CDR3 reads TGTGCCATCTGGGAGGGCTCTGGAAACACCATATATTTT. It codes for CAIWEGSGNTIYF.

The J gene is TRBJ2-3, the V gene TRBV15; 7 bases agree with TRBD1. The germline gives CDR1 LNHNV, CDR2 YYDKDF (reference sequence). CDR3 length: 15 residues. With V trimmed by 1 base and J by 1 base, 2 bases remained unmatched. CDR3 DNA: TGTGCCACCAGCAGAGGGGGGACAGGCACAGATACGCAGTATTTT. It encodes CATSRGGTGTDTQYF.

The sample holds one count of this clone. This chain uses TRBV9 with TRBJ2-7; D gene uncertain. V lost 3 bases and J lost 0, with 10 bases in between. CDR1 is SGDLS, CDR2 YYNGEE, per germline. The CDR3 loop spans 14 amino acids. This CDR3 reads CASSAHEISYEQYF. CDR3 nucleotide sequence: TGTGCCAGCAGCGCCCACGAGATCTCCTACGAGCAGTACTTC.

The chain couples TRBV14 to TRBJ1-5; D possibly corresponds to TRBD1 (5 bases). Deletions cut 1 base from V and 2 bases from J, with 6 bases between. Germline V gene data show CDR1 as SGHDN and CDR2 as FVKESK. The CDR3 length is 14 residues. CDR3 sequence reads: CASSQGGGNQPQHF. In nucleotides, the CDR3 is TGTGCCAGCAGCCAAGGAGGGGGCAATCAGCCCCAGCATTTT.

DNA for the CDR3: TGTGCCAGCAGCTTATCATCAGGGGCCTCGGTGGGAAGCACTGAAGCTTTCTTT. Its translation: CASSLSSGASVGSTEAFF. The chain uses TRBV7-8 and TRBJ1-1; a possible D gene is TRBD1 (6 bases). With 2 bases removed from V and 4 bases from J, the gap between germline ends came to 23 bases. Germline CDR1 SGHVS, CDR2 FQNEAQ. CDR3 length: 18 amino acids.

The chain couples TRBV29-1 to TRBJ2-3; tentative D call: TRBD2 (5 bases). V was trimmed by 3 bases and J by 3 bases, leaving 16 bases between them. Germline CDR1 SQVTM, CDR2 ANQGSEA. This CDR3 is built from 15 residues. CDR3 in DNA: TGCAGCGTTGAGAGGGATAGGGTGGGTACAGATACGCAGTATTTT. Its protein product is CSVERDRVGTDTQYF.

V gene TRBV2 combines with J gene TRBJ2-5, with TRBD1 as a possible D gene (5 bases). V was clipped by 2 bases and J by 1 base, with 14 bases between them. This CDR3 has 16 residues. The germline V gene encodes CDR1 SNHLY and CDR2 FYNNEI. CDR3 nucleotide sequence: TGTGCCAGCAGTGAACAGGGTGATGCCAGCCAAGAGACCCAGTACTTC. Translation gives CASSEQGDASQETQYF.

This chain links TRBV5-5 with TRBJ2-3, with D hard to call. The CDR3 extends over 15 amino acids. Germline V gene data show CDR1 as SGHKS and CDR2 as YYEKEE (reference sequence). V dropped 1 base and J dropped 2 bases, with 11 bases sitting between them. The CDR3 loop reads CASSLSAVPTDTQYF. The CDR3 bases are TGTGCCAGCAGCTTGTCTGCGGTACCCACAGATACGCAGTATTTT.

This clone has only a few counts. V gene TRBV2 combines with J gene TRBJ1-5; 8 bases align to TRBD1. This CDR3 is 15 amino acids long. The V and J ends lost 6 bases and 8 bases, in that order; junction bases with no gene match: 12. Germline values: CDR1 SNHLY, CDR2 FYNNEI. CDR3 DNA sequence: TGTGCCAGCAGCGGAATGGGACAGGCAATTGAGCCCCAGCATTTT. Protein product: CASSGMGQAIEPQHF.

This sequence joins TRBV24-1 and TRBJ1-2, with 10 bases fitting TRBD1. The germline V gene has CDR1 KGHDR and CDR2 SFDVKD. The V segment lost 4 bases and the J segment 6 bases; nucleotides outside the gene matches: 4. This CDR3 is built from 14 residues. The CDR3 here is CATSDSGTGDGYTF. For the CDR3, the DNA is TGTGCCACCAGTGACTCCGGGACAGGGGATGGCTACACCTTC.

The chain has TRBV5-4 and TRBJ2-7; a possible D gene is TRBD1 (5 bases). Trimming stripped 4 bases from V and 2 bases from J, with 10 bases between. The CDR3 is made up of 13 amino acids. CDR1 and CDR2 (germline): SGHNT, YYREEE (reference sequence). CDR3 sequence (DNA): TGTGCCAGCAGCCCGGTAGGGGCCTACGAGCAGTACTTC. This translates into CASSPVGAYEQYF.

Only one count was recorded for this clone. The chain is built from TRBV19 and TRBJ2-3; no clear D. Germline V gene data show CDR1 as LNHDA and CDR2 as SQIVND (reference sequence). This CDR3 is 17 amino acids long. V was cut by 4 bases and J by 0 bases, with 17 bases left in between. The CDR3 DNA reads TGTGCCAGTAGTAACGGAGATATATATACTAGCACAGATACGCAGTATTTT. This sequence encodes CASSNGDIYTSTDTQYF.

J is TRBJ1-6 and V is TRBV10-3; D is unclear. The germline gives CDR1 ENHRY, CDR2 SYGVKD. V lost 3 bases, J lost 0 bases, and 9 bases lay in between. This CDR3 spans 16 amino acids. The DNA of the CDR3 is TGTGCCATCAGTGATGAGCGGGGCTCCTATAATTCACCCCTCCACTTT. Residues: CAISDERGSYNSPLHF.

The rearrangement links TRBV4-1 to TRBJ2-7, with D tentatively TRBD1 (5 bases). Germline CDR1 reads MGHRA; CDR2 reads YSYEKL. Between the trimmed V and J ends, which lost 3 bases and 0 bases, there was a span of 21 bases. The CDR3 consists of 18 residues. As DNA, the CDR3 is TGCGCCAGCAGCCAGGTTTTTCGAAAGGACACCGACTCCTACGAGCAGTACTTC. Its translation is CASSQVFRKDTDSYEQYF.

This chain joins TRBV5-1 and TRBJ2-1, with 7 nucleotides matching TRBD2. This CDR3 is built from 13 residues. V shed 4 bases, J shed 8 bases, and the junction held 6 bases outside the gene matches. The germline V gene encodes CDR1 SGHRS and CDR2 YFSETQ. The CDR3 DNA is TGCGCCAGCAGCCTGCTGGGGGGGGATGAGCAGTTCTTC. Protein: CASSLLGGDEQFF.

The chain couples TRBV4-2 to TRBJ1-1; 7 nucleotides line up with TRBD1. V lost 1 base to trimming and J lost 0 bases; unmatched junction nucleotides: 5. This CDR3 is 16 amino acids long. The germline V gene encodes CDR1 LGHNA and CDR2 YNFKEQ. This chain's CDR3 is CASSQGQGVMNTEAFF. CDR3 sequence (DNA): TGTGCCAGCAGCCAAGGGCAGGGGGTAATGAACACTGAAGCTTTCTTT.